The sequence of this T cell receptor (beta chain) was determined in a study of blood T cell repertoires in COVID-19. About the research overall: Samples representing acute and convalescent COVID-19 were sourced from the United States, Italy and Spain. Nucleic acid was either cDNA or gDNA, and it came from T cells, B-cell-depleted T cells, or PBMCs.

TCRdb keeps only in-frame clones here, not all; method: immunoSEQ multiplex PCR. The table includes approximately 480,000 clones, nearly 90% detected once. The TCR comes from a man younger than 35 with COVID-19, enrolled during active disease. Sample: peripheral blood.

CDR3: CASSEAGAGTEAFF. The CDR3 nucleotides read TGTGCCAGCAGTGAAGCAGGCGCGGGCACTGAAGCTTTCTTT. The chain links TRBV6-1 to TRBJ1-1; D is unclear. Germline V gene lookup returns CDR1 MNHNS and CDR2 SASEGT. Trimming left V 0 bases short and J 4 bases short, with 9 bases between. The CDR3 spans 14 residues.